The T cell receptor beta chain described here comes from a study of control samples from healthy donors and cancer patients. The method was immunoSEQ multiplex PCR; TCRdb's version includes in-frame clones alone and lacks a portion of them. Here the sample table reports approximately 190,000 clones. This sequence was found in a woman in her thirties in good health. The sample consisted of blood.

The CDR3 here is CAGGGVSTDTQYF. The CDR3 coding sequence is TGTGCCGGAGGGGGGGTTAGCACAGATACGCAGTATTTT. The chain recombines TRBV2 with TRBJ2-3, with D perhaps TRBD2 (7 bases). This CDR3 is 13 amino acids long. V was cut by 11 bases and J by 0 bases, with 12 bases left in between. Germline-derived CDR1 and CDR2 are SNHLY and FYNNEI. The variable domain in full, with the rest retrieved from reference TRBV2 and TRBJ2-3, is EPEVTQTPSHQVTQMGQEVILRCVPISNHLYFYWYRQILGQKVEFLVSFYNNEISEKSEIFDDQFSVERPDGSNFTLKIRSTKLEDSAMYFCAGGGVSTDTQYFGPGTRLTVL.